This T cell receptor (beta chain) was profiled in a study of vaccination effects on CD4 cells after COVID-19. Subsequent to a culture period of around eleven days, CD4+ T cells were isolated. The cohort was immunized with two doses of either the BNT162b2 or mRNA-1273 vaccine. Clones were read by immunoSEQ multiplex PCR, and TCRdb kept only the in-frame ones, dropping some. The sample yields about 73,000 clones, approximately 73% seen once. On this clone: What it binds is not known.

This CDR3 is built from 16 residues. The J segment lost 3 bases and the V segment lost 0 bases, leaving 3 bases of the junction unmatched. CDR1 and CDR2 (germline): SGDLS, YYNGEE. The sequence was collected from a human donor who received a COVID-19 vaccine. The sequences come from CD4+ T cells from PBMCs cultured without peptide, collected after COVID-19 vaccination. The chain couples TRBV9 to TRBJ2-2; 9 bases line up with TRBD1. CDR3 coding DNA: TGTGCCAGCAGCGTAGCGGGACAGGGACACACCGGGGAGCTGTTTTTT. Amino acid sequence: CASSVAGQGHTGELFF.